A selection of T cell receptor beta chains follows, all from one sample in a study of T cells in Graves' hyperthyroidism and ophthalmopathy. TCRdb reprocessed the multiplex PCR reads with MiXCR, giving one entry per CDR3 protein. The repertoire holds 450,000 to 600,000 distinct CDR3 sequences, with about 14% as singletons. The specimen sequenced was blood. These receptors were collected from a middle-aged woman with Graves' hyperthyroidism. Each CDR3 is given with its conserved first and last residue. Fields, in order: D gene, clone size, J gene, V gene, CDR3 protein, CDR3 DNA. The D gene is left open where the match is weak. Clone size is given for some rows only: seen once, a few or many times, or a class if the clone is expanded.

. | . | TRBJ2-1 | TRBV30 | CAWSVGKVGPEQFF | TGTGCCTGGAGTGTGGGGAAAGTCGGACCTGAGCAGTTCTTC
TRBD2 | many | TRBJ2-1 | TRBV20-1 | CRCRLGTNINEQFF | TGCAGATGCCGGTTGGGGACTAACATCAATGAGCAGTTCTTC
. | many | TRBJ2-3 | TRBV7-2 | CASSLQKNWGDTQYF | TGTGCCAGCAGCTTACAAAAAAACTGGGGGGATACGCAGTATTTT
. | few | TRBJ1-4 | TRBV5-5 | CASSWWRGNEKLFF | TGTGCCAGCAGCTGGTGGAGGGGAAATGAAAAACTGTTTTTT
. | . | TRBJ1-4 | TRBV6-1 | CASTRGQGETNEKLFF | TGTGCCAGCACTCGGGGTCAGGGTGAAACTAATGAAAAACTGTTTTTT
. | many | TRBJ2-1 | TRBV19 | CASSITGTSGYNEQFF | TGTGCCAGTAGTATAACAGGGACTTCTGGCTACAATGAGCAGTTCTTC
. | few | TRBJ1-2 | TRBV7-4 | CASSPIRALLNYGYTF | TGTGCCAGCAGCCCTATCAGGGCCCTACTCAACTATGGCTACACCTTC
TRBD1 | many | TRBJ1-1 | TRBV30 | CAWSPNRGRAEAFF | TGTGCCTGGAGTCCGAACAGGGGAAGGGCTGAAGCTTTCTTT
. | . | TRBJ2-7 | TRBV6-5 | CASSYSLGTHEQYF | TGTGCCAGCAGTTACTCGTTAGGTACCCACGAGCAGTACTTC
TRBD1 | many | TRBJ2-7 | TRBV6-1 | CASSTATGSTYEQYF | TGTGCCAGCAGCACCGCGACAGGGTCCACCTACGAGCAGTACTTC
. | many | TRBJ2-7 | TRBV5-1 | CASSLGAAQDEQYF | TGCGCCAGCAGCTTGGGGGCGGCCCAGGACGAGCAGTACTTC
. | few | TRBJ2-3 | TRBV5-6 | CASSPWSTDTQYF | TGTGCCAGCAGCCCGTGGAGCACAGATACGCAGTATTTT
. | many | TRBJ2-5 | TRBV7-3 | CASSPRGGGETQYF | TGTGCCAGCAGCCCGCGAGGTGGAGGAGAGACCCAGTACTTC
TRBD1 | . | TRBJ1-4 | TRBV27 | CASSPGTGSNEKLFF | TGTGCCAGCAGCCCCGGGACAGGGTCTAATGAAAAACTGTTTTTT
TRBD2 | . | TRBJ2-5 | TRBV20-1 | CSAQGLAEKETQYF | TGCAGTGCACAGGGACTAGCGGAAAAAGAGACCCAGTACTTC
TRBD1 | many | TRBJ2-5 | TRBV28 | CASSFRTGGKETQYF | TGTGCCAGCAGTTTCCGGACAGGGGGAAAAGAGACCCAGTACTTC
TRBD2 | . | TRBJ2-1 | TRBV29-1 | CSVGAGGSEQFF | TGCAGCGTTGGGGCGGGAGGATCTGAGCAGTTCTTC
TRBD2 | few | TRBJ2-3 | TRBV24-1 | CATSGGGGWRATSTDTQYF | TGTGCCACCAGTGGGGGGGGAGGTTGGAGAGCGACTAGCACAGATACGCAGTATTTT
TRBD2 | many | TRBJ2-5 | TRBV6-1 | CASSRYAPTAGGQETQYF | TGTGCCAGCAGTCGTTACGCCCCCACAGCGGGAGGGCAAGAGACCCAGTACTTC
. | . | TRBJ2-5 | TRBV15 | CATSRGRGARTIQETQYF | TGTGCCACCAGCAGAGGCCGGGGAGCGCGAACGATCCAAGAGACCCAGTACTTC
. | many | TRBJ1-1 | TRBV6-1 | CASSFPGQLMNTEAFF | TGTGCCAGCAGTTTTCCCGGCCAGCTCATGAACACTGAAGCTTTCTTT
TRBD1 | . | TRBJ1-1 | TRBV25-1 | CASEGAVNTEAFF | TGTGCCAGCGAGGGGGCCGTAAACACTGAAGCTTTCTTT
. | few | TRBJ2-5 | TRBV10-3 | CAISEGSETQYF | TGTGCCATCAGTGAAGGGTCGGAGACCCAGTACTTC
. | many | TRBJ1-6 | TRBV20-1 | CSARVPWAVNSPLHF | TGCAGTGCTAGAGTTCCGTGGGCAGTTAATTCACCCCTCCACTTT
. | many | TRBJ2-3 | TRBV28 | CASSLTSGGRTDTQYF | TGTGCCAGCAGTTTAACGTCCGGGGGGCGCACAGATACGCAGTATTTT
TRBD1 | many | TRBJ1-1 | TRBV6-5 | CASSYSGQGFGLAEAFF | TGTGCCAGCAGTTACTCGGGACAGGGATTTGGGTTAGCTGAAGCTTTCTTT
. | . | TRBJ2-4 | TRBV10-3 | CAISEFQRTDKNIQYF | TGTGCCATCAGTGAGTTCCAGAGGACAGACAAAAACATTCAGTACTTC
TRBD1 | many | TRBJ1-1 | TRBV18 | CASSPGGLVNTEAFF | TGTGCCAGCTCCCCAGGGGGGCTGGTGAACACTGAAGCTTTCTTT
. | few | TRBJ1-2 | TRBV20-1 | CSASDGVGYGYTF | TGCAGTGCTAGTGATGGAGTTGGCTATGGCTACACCTTC
TRBD2 | many | TRBJ2-5 | TRBV5-5 | CASSLRLAEPGETQYF | TGTGCCAGCAGCTTGAGGCTAGCGGAACCTGGCGAGACCCAGTACTTC
. | many | TRBJ1-2 | TRBV5-1 | CASTPDDSRYGYTF | TGCGCCAGCACACCAGACGACAGTCGCTATGGCTACACCTTC
. | many | TRBJ2-5 | TRBV5-1 | CASSFNGIQETQYF | TGCGCCAGCAGCTTTAACGGAATCCAAGAGACCCAGTACTTC
TRBD1 | few | TRBJ1-2 | TRBV10-3 | CAIRDRISTF | TGTGCCATCCGGGACAGGATCAGCACCTTC
. | many | TRBJ2-7 | TRBV2 | CASRGNEQYF | TGTGCCAGCAGAGGGAACGAGCAGTACTTC
TRBD2 | many | TRBJ2-7 | TRBV6-1 | CASRPNPAGVLEQYF | TGTGCCAGCAGACCTAACCCAGCGGGAGTACTCGAGCAGTACTTC
. | . | TRBJ2-1 | TRBV3-1 | CASSQGARSALNEQFF | TGTGCCAGCAGCCAAGGGGCTAGGTCCGCCCTCAATGAGCAGTTCTTC
TRBD2 | many | TRBJ2-2 | TRBV7-8 | CASSSGLASTGELFF | TGTGCCAGCAGCTCGGGACTAGCGAGCACCGGGGAGCTGTTTTTT
TRBD1 | . | TRBJ2-2 | TRBV9 | CASSPPAGGTGELFF | TGTGCCAGCAGCCCCCCCGCAGGGGGCACCGGGGAGCTGTTTTTT
. | many | TRBJ2-2 | TRBV7-3 | CASSWRPWASNADTGELFF | TGTGCCAGCAGCTGGAGGCCCTGGGCCTCAAACGCGGACACCGGGGAGCTGTTTTTT
TRBD1 | few | TRBJ2-1 | TRBV15 | CATSRDRQGPKEQFF | TGTGCCACCAGCAGAGATCGACAGGGGCCGAAGGAGCAGTTCTTC
TRBD2 | . | TRBJ2-7 | TRBV28 | CASSSVTSGYYEQYF | TGTGCCAGCAGTTCCGTGACTAGCGGATATTACGAGCAGTACTTC
TRBD2 | many | TRBJ2-2 | TRBV7-9 | CASSSSSSGSSGELFF | TGTGCCAGCAGCTCAAGCTCTAGCGGGAGTTCCGGGGAGCTGTTTTTT
. | once | TRBJ1-4 | TRBV6-1 | CASSEVKRRDEKLFF | TGTGCCAGCAGTGAAGTCAAGAGGAGGGATGAAAAACTGTTTTTT